This T cell receptor beta chain stems from a study of blood T cell repertoires in COVID-19. Overall study context: Sources were T cells, B-cell-depleted T cells, or PBMCs; the material itself was cDNA or gDNA.

The CDR3 is made up of 12 amino acids. Trimming took off 5 bases at V and 14 bases at J, with 16 bases between the two ends. CDR1 and CDR2 (germline): KGHSH, LQKENI. Generated by immunoSEQ multiplex PCR, the TCRdb table keeps only in-frame clones and is missing some. Found here are 150,000 to 200,000 clones, about 85% of them singletons; the top ten hold under 25%. The material sequenced was peripheral blood. This sequence joins TRBV18 and TRBJ2-1; possibly TRBD1 for D (5 bases). The source of this sequence is a man in his 60s with active or convalescent COVID-19. CDR3 sequence: CASSSERGWEFF. The CDR3, as DNA: TGTGCCAGCTCATCCGAAAGGGGCTGGGAGTTCTTC.